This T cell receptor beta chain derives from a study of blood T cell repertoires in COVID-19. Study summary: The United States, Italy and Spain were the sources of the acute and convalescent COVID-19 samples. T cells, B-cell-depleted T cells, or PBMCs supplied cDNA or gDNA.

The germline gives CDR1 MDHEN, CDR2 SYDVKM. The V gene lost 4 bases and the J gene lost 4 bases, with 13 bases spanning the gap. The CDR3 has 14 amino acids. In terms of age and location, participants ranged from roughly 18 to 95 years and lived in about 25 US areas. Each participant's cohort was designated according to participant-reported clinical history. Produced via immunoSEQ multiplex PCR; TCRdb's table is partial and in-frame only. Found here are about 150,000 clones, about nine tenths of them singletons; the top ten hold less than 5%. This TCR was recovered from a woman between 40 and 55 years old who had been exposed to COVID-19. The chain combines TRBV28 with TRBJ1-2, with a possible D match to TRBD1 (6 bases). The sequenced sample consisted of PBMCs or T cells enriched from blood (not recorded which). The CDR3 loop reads CASSSRTAVYGYTF. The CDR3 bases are TGTGCCAGCAGTTCCCGGACAGCTGTCTATGGCTACACCTTC.